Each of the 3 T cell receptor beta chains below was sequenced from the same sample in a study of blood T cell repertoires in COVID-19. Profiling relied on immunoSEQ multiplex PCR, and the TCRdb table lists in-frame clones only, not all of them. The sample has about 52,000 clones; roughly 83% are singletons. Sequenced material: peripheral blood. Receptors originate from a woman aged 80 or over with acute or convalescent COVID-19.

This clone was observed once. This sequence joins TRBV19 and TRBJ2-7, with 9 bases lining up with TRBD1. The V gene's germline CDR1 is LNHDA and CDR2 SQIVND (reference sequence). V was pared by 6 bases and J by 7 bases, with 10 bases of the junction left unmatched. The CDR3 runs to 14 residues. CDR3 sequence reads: CASSKSTGGREQYF. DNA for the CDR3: TGTGCCAGTAGCAAATCGACAGGGGGTCGTGAGCAGTACTTC.

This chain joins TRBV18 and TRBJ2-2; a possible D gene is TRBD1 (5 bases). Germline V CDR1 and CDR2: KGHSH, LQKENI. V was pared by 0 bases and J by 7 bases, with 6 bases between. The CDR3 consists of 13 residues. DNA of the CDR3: TGTGCCAGCTCACCACCGACAGACGGGGAGCTGTTTTTT. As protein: CASSPPTDGELFF. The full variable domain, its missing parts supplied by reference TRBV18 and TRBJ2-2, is NAGVMQNPRHLVRRRGQEARLRCSPMKGHSHVYWYRQLPEEGLKFMVYLQKENIIDESGMPKERFSAEFPKEGPSILRIQQVVRGDSAAYFCASSPPTDGELFFGEGSRLTVL.

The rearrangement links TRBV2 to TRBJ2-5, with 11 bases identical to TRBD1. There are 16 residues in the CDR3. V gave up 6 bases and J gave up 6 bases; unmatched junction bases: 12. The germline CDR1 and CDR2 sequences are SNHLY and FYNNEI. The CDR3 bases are TGTGCCAGCAGCCCACAAGGACAGGGGGCAATGAAGACCCAGTACTTC. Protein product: CASSPQGQGAMKTQYF. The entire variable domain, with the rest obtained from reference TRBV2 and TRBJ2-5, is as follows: EPEVTQTPSHQVTQMGQEVILRCVPISNHLYFYWYRQILGQKVEFLVSFYNNEISEKSEIFDDQFSVERPDGSNFTLKIRSTKLEDSAMYFCASSPQGQGAMKTQYFGPGTRLLVL.